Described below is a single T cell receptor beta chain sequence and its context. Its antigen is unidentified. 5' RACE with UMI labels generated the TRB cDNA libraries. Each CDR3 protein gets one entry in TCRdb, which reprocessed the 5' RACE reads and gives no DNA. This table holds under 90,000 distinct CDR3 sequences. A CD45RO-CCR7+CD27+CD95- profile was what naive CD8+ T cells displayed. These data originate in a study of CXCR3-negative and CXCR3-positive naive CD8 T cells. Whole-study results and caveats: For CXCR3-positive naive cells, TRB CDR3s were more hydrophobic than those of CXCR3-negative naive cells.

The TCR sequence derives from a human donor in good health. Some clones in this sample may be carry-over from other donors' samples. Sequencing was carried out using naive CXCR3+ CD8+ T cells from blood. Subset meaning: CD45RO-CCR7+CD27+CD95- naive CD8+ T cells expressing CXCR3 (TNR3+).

The chain's CDR3 is CASSKYPVAYNEQFF. The gene calls are TRBV21-1 and TRBJ2-1; without DNA, the TCRdb call of TRBD1 cannot be checked. TRBV21-1 constitutes a pseudogene. There are 15 residues in the CDR3.